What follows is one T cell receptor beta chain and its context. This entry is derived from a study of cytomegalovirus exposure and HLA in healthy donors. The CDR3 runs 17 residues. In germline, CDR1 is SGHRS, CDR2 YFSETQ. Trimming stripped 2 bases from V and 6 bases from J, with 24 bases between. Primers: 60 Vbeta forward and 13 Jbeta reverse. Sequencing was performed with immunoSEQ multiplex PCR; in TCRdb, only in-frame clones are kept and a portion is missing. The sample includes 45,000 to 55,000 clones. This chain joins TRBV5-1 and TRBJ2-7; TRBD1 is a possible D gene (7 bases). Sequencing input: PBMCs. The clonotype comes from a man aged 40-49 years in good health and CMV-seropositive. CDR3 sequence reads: CASSFGEVTGPVPEQYF. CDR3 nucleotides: TGCGCCAGCAGCTTTGGGGAGGTGACAGGGCCAGTGCCCGAGCAGTACTTC.